This passage covers 25 T cell receptor beta chains from one sample sequenced in a study of identical twins. TCRdb reanalysed the 5' RACE reads using MiXCR and keeps one entry per CDR3 protein. Of 200,000 to 250,000 distinct CDR3 sequences listed, about 7.5% are singletons. This same sample was also part of a study on yellow fever vaccine responses in identical twins.

The specimen was memory (CD45RO+) T cells sorted from blood. The origin of the receptors is a young woman in good health.

The rearrangement uses TRBV9 and TRBJ2-2; a weak D match, TRBD1 (6 bases). The CDR3 loop spans 14 amino acids. V lost 0 bases, J lost 6 bases, and 9 bases lay in between. Germline CDR1 and CDR2: SGDLS and YYNGEE. The CDR3, as DNA: TGTGCCAGCAGCGTAGTCTCAGGGGCCGGGGAGCTGTTTTTT. This gives the protein CASSVVSGAGELFF.

There are many counts of this clonotype. This chain uses TRBV29-1 with TRBJ1-5; D not certain. This CDR3 has 13 residues. Trimming left V 6 bases short and J 2 bases short, with 11 bases between. Germline assignment: CDR1 SQVTM and CDR2 ANQGSEA. The CDR3 is CSVKDGGNQPQHF. The CDR3 coding sequence is TGCAGCGTCAAGGACGGAGGCAATCAGCCCCAGCATTTT. The entire variable domain, with the rest obtained from reference TRBV29-1 and TRBJ1-5, is as follows: SAVISQKPSRDICQRGTSLTIQCQVDSQVTMMFWYRQQPGQSLTLIATANQGSEATYESGFVIDKFPISRPNLTFSTLTVSNMSPEDSSIYLCSVKDGGNQPQHFGDGTRLSIL.

This sequence joins TRBV11-2 and TRBJ2-1, with TRBD2 matching over 8 bases. Germline loops: CDR1 SGHAT, CDR2 FQNNGV. Trimming at V came to 1 base and at J to 7 bases, leaving 6 bases not matched to a gene. CDR3 size: 15 residues. CDR3 amino acids: CASSLGGTRYNEQFF. The CDR3 bases are TGTGCCAGCAGCTTAGGTGGGACTAGGTATAATGAGCAGTTCTTC.

The genes are TRBV6-5 and TRBJ2-7, with D unresolved. Germline V gene lookup returns CDR1 MNHEY and CDR2 SVGAGI. Trimming shortened V by 0 bases and J by 0 bases, and 6 bases separated the two germline ends. This CDR3 has 14 residues. The CDR3 sequence is CASSYSARSYEQYF. CDR3 sequence (DNA): TGTGCCAGCAGTTACTCGGCCCGCTCCTACGAGCAGTACTTC.

The CDR3 reads CASSGGAGSNIQYF. In nucleotides, the CDR3 is TGCGCCAGCAGTGGAGGGGCAGGGTCAAACATTCAGTACTTC. The V and J genes are TRBV10-2 and TRBJ2-4; D is tentatively TRBD1 or TRBD2 (5 bases each). Germline lookup yields CDR1 WSHSY and CDR2 SAAADI. The CDR3 has 14 residues. Trimming pared 4 bases from V and 6 bases from J, leaving 13 bases between.

The chain couples TRBV7-2 to TRBJ2-5, with 7 bases aligning to TRBD2. The CDR3 spans 13 residues. Germline CDR1 and CDR2: SGHTA and FQGNSA. V lost 3 bases to trimming and J lost 7 bases; unmatched junction nucleotides: 5. The CDR3 region is CASSLVGEGTQYF. DNA of the CDR3: TGTGCCAGCAGCTTGGTGGGGGAGGGGACCCAGTACTTC.

V is TRBV28 and J is TRBJ1-2; tentatively, D is TRBD1 (5 bases). Germline assignment: CDR1 MDHEN and CDR2 SYDVKM. The CDR3 has 15 amino acids. V was pared by 5 bases and J by 0 bases, with 13 bases between. The CDR3 DNA follows: TGTGCCAGCAGTGGGACTAATCTAGCTAACTATGGCTACACCTTC. It yields the protein CASSGTNLANYGYTF.

This clonotype was counted a single time. This chain connects TRBV11-2 to TRBJ2-3; no clear D gene. Germline V gene lookup returns CDR1 SGHAT and CDR2 FQNNGV. Trimming stripped 2 bases from V and 5 bases from J, with 5 bases between. The CDR3 is 12 residues long. The CDR3 nucleotides are TGTGCCAGCAGCTTAATTTTAGATACGCAGTATTTT. Its protein product is CASSLILDTQYF.

This clonotype occurred a few times. This chain links TRBV7-8 with TRBJ1-2, with D possibly TRBD1 on 5 matching bases. Germline V gene data show CDR1 as SGHVS and CDR2 as FQNEAQ. V lost 5 bases, J lost 7 bases, and 23 bases lay in between. The CDR3 has 16 amino acids. The CDR3 nucleotides read TGTGCCAGCAGCCCATCCGTTTATGGGGGGTCGGGTGGCTACACCTTC. Translated, it gives CASSPSVYGGSGGYTF.

Many counts were recorded for this clonotype. The chain combines TRBV20-1 with TRBJ2-7; TRBD2 agrees at 7 bases. Trimming took 1 base from V and 1 from J; bases not matched to a gene: 13. The CDR3 has 17 residues. Germline V gives CDR1 DFQATT, CDR2 SNEGSKA (reference sequence). The DNA for the CDR3 is TGCAGTGCTAGAGGCGGGGAGGGGAGGCGTAGTTCCTACGAGCAGTACTTC. Residues: CSARGGEGRRSSYEQYF.

This chain connects TRBV7-2 to TRBJ2-7; D assignment may be TRBD1 or TRBD2 (5 bases each). The CDR3 covers 14 residues. Trimming stripped 4 bases from V and 6 bases from J, with 16 bases between. The germline CDR1 and CDR2 sequences are SGHTA and FQGNSA. The CDR3 region is CASSWTFRGGEQYF. The CDR3 region has the DNA TGTGCCAGCAGCTGGACCTTCCGGGGCGGCGAGCAGTACTTC.

The table lists this clonotype with many counts. The chain uses TRBV10-3 and TRBJ1-2; 9 bases agree with TRBD1. This CDR3 region has 17 residues. The ends lost 0 bases at V and 4 bases at J; junction bases unmatched: 9. Germline values: CDR1 ENHRY, CDR2 SYGVKD. The CDR3 nucleotides are TGTGCCATCAGTGAGTCGATGGACAGGGGACCGAGCTATGGCTACACCTTC. This translates into CAISESMDRGPSYGYTF.

This clonotype has at least ten counts. The V gene is TRBV6-6, the J gene TRBJ2-1; D is unresolved. Trimming removed 1 base at V and 9 bases at J, with 10 bases between. This CDR3 contains 13 residues. Germline V gives CDR1 MNHNY, CDR2 SVGAGI (reference sequence). The CDR3 reads CASSYLQELEQFF. The CDR3 nucleotides are TGTGCCAGCAGTTACTTACAAGAACTTGAGCAGTTCTTC.

This clonotype was seen a few times. The chain employs TRBV12-3 or TRBV12-4 and TRBJ2-7; TRBD1 is a possible D gene (6 bases). The CDR3 sequence is 15 residues long. V was clipped by 5 bases and J by 0 bases, with 14 bases between them. Here the CDR3 reads CASSETRGISYEQYF. The CDR3 DNA reads TGTGCCAGCAGTGAAACTAGGGGGATCTCCTACGAGCAGTACTTC.

This clonotype has at least ten counts. V usage is TRBV10-2 and J usage is TRBJ2-7; D remains ambiguous. The CDR3 loop spans 11 amino acids. CDR1 and CDR2 from the germline V gene are WSHSY and SAAADI. Trimming stripped 2 bases from V and 6 bases from J, with 5 bases between. CDR3 sequence: CASSEMGEQYF. CDR3 in DNA: TGCGCCAGCAGTGAGATGGGCGAGCAGTACTTC.

A few counts support this clonotype. V is TRBV5-1 and J is TRBJ2-7; the D gene is possibly TRBD1 (5 bases). V lost 4 bases, J lost 6 bases, and 20 bases lay in between. The length of the CDR3 is 15 residues. Germline CDR1 reads SGHRS; CDR2 reads YFSETQ. The CDR3 here is CASSLRAGAAGEQYF. In DNA, the CDR3 is TGCGCCAGCAGCCTCCGTGCTGGGGCAGCTGGCGAGCAGTACTTC.

On this clonotype: The junction and the germline gene differ at one end; a read error may be behind it. The rearrangement uses TRBV5-4 and TRBJ1-3; no reliable D call. The CDR3 is made up of 13 amino acids. From germline, CDR1 is SGHNT and CDR2 YYREEE (reference sequence). The CDR3 coding sequence is TGTGCCAGCAGACCGGTCTCTGAAAACACCATATATTTT. Residues: CASRPVSENTIYF.

This clonotype was observed many times. V and J are TRBV28 and TRBJ1-1, with 7 bases that match TRBD1. Germline V gives CDR1 MDHEN, CDR2 SYDVKM. The CDR3 consists of 14 residues. Trimming took 2 bases from V and 7 from J; bases not matched to a gene: 7. CDR3 protein: CASSLADRWGEAFF. In DNA form, the CDR3 reads TGTGCCAGCAGTTTAGCGGACAGGTGGGGTGAAGCTTTCTTT.

This clonotype was seen ten or more times. The chain links TRBV28 to TRBJ2-7, with 7 nucleotides matching TRBD2. Germline lookup yields CDR1 MDHEN and CDR2 SYDVKM. This CDR3 has 13 amino acids. V was pared by 6 bases and J by 7 bases, with 9 bases of the junction left unmatched. This chain's CDR3 is CASRGEGPWEQYF. The CDR3 DNA is TGTGCCAGCAGGGGGGAGGGGCCTTGGGAGCAGTACTTC.

This clonotype occurred a few times. This chain links TRBV2 with TRBJ1-5, with a weak D call TRBD1 (5 bases). Per germline, CDR1 SNHLY and CDR2 FYNNEI. This CDR3 spans 13 amino acids. V was trimmed by 4 bases and J by 5 bases, leaving 9 bases between them. The CDR3 region has the DNA TGTGCCAGCAGTGGTCGGGGGGATCAGCCCCAGCATTTT. The encoded protein is CASSGRGDQPQHF.

This clonotype has at least ten counts. The chain recombines TRBV7-2 with TRBJ1-5, with D hard to call. CDR1 is SGHTA and CDR2 is FQGNSA in the germline V gene. The length of the CDR3 is 13 residues. V shed 1 base and J shed 11 bases, with 12 bases lying between them. DNA of the CDR3: TGTGCCAGCAGCTTAGGTCCTGAAAAGGCCCAGCATTTT. This sequence encodes CASSLGPEKAQHF.

The V gene is TRBV29-1, the J gene TRBJ2-5; TRBD2 matches 11 bases. The ends lost 6 bases at V and 5 bases at J; junction bases unmatched: 17. Germline V lookup: CDR1 SQVTM, CDR2 ANQGSEA. This CDR3 region has 17 residues. CDR3 sequence reads: CSVLPVTSGSIVETQYF. The CDR3 DNA follows: TGCAGCGTCCTCCCGGTCACTAGCGGGAGTATCGTGGAGACCCAGTACTTC.

The genes are TRBV6-2 or TRBV6-3 and TRBJ2-7; TRBD1 aligns across 7 bases. The V segment lost 6 bases and the J segment 0 bases; nucleotides outside the gene matches: 5. This CDR3 has 14 amino acids. Germline V gene lookup returns CDR1 MNHEY and CDR2 SVGEGT. CDR3 coding DNA: TGTGCCAGCAGATTCGGGGACAGCTCCTACGAGCAGTACTTC. This encodes CASRFGDSSYEQYF.

In its sample, this clonotype was seen many times. CDR3 residues: CASSSGTVGNIQYF. The CDR3 region has the DNA TGCGCCAGCAGCTCTGGGACAGTTGGAAACATTCAGTACTTC. V usage is TRBV5-1 and J usage is TRBJ2-4; TRBD1 matches at 7 bases. CDR1 is SGHRS, CDR2 YFSETQ, per germline. The CDR3 runs 14 residues. V shed 3 bases and J 6 bases; nucleotides not matched to a gene: 6.

This clonotype occurred a few times. The V gene is TRBV12-3 or TRBV12-4, the J gene TRBJ2-5; 15 nucleotides agree with TRBD2. This CDR3 has 18 residues. J was trimmed by 4 bases and V by 5 bases; bases with no gene match: 11. CDR3: CASSTQAPGLAGGETQYF. The CDR3 nucleotides read TGTGCCAGCAGTACCCAAGCGCCGGGACTAGCGGGAGGAGAGACCCAGTACTTC.